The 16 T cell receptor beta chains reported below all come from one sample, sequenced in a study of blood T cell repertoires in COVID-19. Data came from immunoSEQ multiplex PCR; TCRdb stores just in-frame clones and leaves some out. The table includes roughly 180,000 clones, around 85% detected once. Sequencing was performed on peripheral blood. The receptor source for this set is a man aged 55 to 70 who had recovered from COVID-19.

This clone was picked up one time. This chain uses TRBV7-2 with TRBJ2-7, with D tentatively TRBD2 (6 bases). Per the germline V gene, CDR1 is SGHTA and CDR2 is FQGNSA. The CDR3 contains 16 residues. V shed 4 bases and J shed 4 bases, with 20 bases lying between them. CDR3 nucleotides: TGTGCCAGCAGCTCGATTAGTGGGGCCGGGGGTTACGAGCAGTACTTC. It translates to CASSSISGAGGYEQYF.

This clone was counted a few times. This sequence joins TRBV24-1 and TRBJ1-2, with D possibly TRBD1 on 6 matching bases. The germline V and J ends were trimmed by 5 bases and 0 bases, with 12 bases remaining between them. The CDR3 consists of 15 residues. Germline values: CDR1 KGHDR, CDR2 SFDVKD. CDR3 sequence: CATSASNRANYGYTF. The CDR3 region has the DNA TGTGCCACCAGTGCCAGTAACAGGGCTAACTATGGCTACACCTTC.

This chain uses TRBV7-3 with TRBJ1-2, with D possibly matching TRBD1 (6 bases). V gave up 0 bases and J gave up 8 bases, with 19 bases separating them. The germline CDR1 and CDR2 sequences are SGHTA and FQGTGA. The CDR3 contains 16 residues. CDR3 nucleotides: TGTGCCAGCAGCTTAACGGGGGACGGAGGACAGAAGGGCTACACCTTC. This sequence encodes CASSLTGDGGQKGYTF.

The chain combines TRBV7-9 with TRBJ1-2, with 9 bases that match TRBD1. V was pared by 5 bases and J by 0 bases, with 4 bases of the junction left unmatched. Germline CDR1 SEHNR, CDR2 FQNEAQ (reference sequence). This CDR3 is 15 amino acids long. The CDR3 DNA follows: TGTGCCAGCAGCCCTGACAGGGGGTCTAACTATGGCTACACCTTC. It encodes CASSPDRGSNYGYTF.

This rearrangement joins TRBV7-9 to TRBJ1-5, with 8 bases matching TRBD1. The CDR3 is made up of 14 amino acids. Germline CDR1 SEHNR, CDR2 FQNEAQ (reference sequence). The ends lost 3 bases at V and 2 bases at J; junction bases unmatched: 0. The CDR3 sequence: CASSLTGGNQPQHF. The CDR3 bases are TGTGCCAGCAGCTTGACAGGGGGCAATCAGCCCCAGCATTTT.

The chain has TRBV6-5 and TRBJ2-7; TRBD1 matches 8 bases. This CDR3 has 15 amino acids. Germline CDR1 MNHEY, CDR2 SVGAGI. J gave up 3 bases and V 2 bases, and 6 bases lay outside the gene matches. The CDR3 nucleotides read TGTGCCAGCAGTTACGATCGGGGACAGGACTACGAGCAGTACTTC. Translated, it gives CASSYDRGQDYEQYF.

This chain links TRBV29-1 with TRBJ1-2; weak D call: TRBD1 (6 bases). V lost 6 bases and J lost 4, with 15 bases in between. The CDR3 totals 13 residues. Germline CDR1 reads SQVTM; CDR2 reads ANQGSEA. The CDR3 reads CSVGAPSSYGYTF. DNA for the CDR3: TGCAGCGTGGGGGCGCCGAGTTCCTATGGCTACACCTTC.

Here the CDR3 reads CASSLSGGTGLNYGYTF. DNA of the CDR3: TGTGCCAGCAGTTTATCCGGGGGGACAGGACTTAACTATGGCTACACCTTC. The rearrangement joins TRBV27 to TRBJ1-2; the match to TRBD1 covers 8 bases. Germline assignment: CDR1 MNHEY and CDR2 SMNVEV (reference sequence). The ends lost 0 bases at V and 1 base at J; junction bases unmatched: 7. There are 17 residues in the CDR3.

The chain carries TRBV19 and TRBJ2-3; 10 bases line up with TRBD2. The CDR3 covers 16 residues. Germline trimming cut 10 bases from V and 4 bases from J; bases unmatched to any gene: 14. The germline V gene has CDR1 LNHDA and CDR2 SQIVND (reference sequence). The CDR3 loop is CATSSQRGGGADTQYF. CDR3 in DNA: TGTGCCACCTCATCCCAGCGGGGGGGCGGGGCAGATACGCAGTATTTT.

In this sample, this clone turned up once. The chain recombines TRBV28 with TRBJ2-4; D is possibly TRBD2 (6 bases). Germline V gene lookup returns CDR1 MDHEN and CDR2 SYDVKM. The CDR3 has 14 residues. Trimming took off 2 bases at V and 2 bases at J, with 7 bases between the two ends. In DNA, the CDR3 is TGTGCCAGCAGTTTAGGGGGGTCCAAAAACATTCAGTACTTC. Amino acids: CASSLGGSKNIQYF.

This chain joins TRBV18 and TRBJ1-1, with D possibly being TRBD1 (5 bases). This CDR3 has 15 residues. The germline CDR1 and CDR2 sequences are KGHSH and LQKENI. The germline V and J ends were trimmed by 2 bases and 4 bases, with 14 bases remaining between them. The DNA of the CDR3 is TGTGCCAGCTCACCAGGGGTTCGGGGGTTCACTGAAGCTTTCTTT. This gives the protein CASSPGVRGFTEAFF.

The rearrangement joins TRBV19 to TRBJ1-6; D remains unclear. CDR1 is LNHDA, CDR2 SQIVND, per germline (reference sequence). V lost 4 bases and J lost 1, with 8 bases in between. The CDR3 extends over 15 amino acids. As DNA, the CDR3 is TGTGCCAGTAGTACCCAGAGGTCCTATAATTCACCCCTCCACTTT. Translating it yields CASSTQRSYNSPLHF.

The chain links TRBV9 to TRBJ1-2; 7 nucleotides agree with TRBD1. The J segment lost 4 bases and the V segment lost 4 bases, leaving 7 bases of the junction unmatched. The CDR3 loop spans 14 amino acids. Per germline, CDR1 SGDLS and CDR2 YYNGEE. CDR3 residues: CASSFGTVSYGYTF. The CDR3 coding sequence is TGTGCCAGCAGCTTCGGGACAGTTAGCTATGGCTACACCTTC.

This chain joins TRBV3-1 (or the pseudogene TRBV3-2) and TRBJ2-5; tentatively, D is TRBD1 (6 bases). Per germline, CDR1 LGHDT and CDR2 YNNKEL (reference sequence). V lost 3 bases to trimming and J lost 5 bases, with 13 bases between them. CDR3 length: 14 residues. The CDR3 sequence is CASSHYYREETQYF. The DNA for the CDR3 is TGTGCCAGCAGCCACTACTACAGGGAGGAGACCCAGTACTTC.

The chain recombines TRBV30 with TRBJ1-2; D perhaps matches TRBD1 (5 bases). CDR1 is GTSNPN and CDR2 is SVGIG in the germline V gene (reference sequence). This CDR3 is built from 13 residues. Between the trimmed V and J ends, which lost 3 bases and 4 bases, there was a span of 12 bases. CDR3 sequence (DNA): TGTGCCTGGAGGGCCGGACAAAGCTATGGCTACACCTTC. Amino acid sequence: CAWRAGQSYGYTF.

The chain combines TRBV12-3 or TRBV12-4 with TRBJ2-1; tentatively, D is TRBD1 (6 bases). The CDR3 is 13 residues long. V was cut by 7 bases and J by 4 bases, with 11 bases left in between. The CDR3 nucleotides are TGTGCCAGCATGCGGCAGGGGTACAATGAGCAGTTCTTC. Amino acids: CASMRQGYNEQFF.